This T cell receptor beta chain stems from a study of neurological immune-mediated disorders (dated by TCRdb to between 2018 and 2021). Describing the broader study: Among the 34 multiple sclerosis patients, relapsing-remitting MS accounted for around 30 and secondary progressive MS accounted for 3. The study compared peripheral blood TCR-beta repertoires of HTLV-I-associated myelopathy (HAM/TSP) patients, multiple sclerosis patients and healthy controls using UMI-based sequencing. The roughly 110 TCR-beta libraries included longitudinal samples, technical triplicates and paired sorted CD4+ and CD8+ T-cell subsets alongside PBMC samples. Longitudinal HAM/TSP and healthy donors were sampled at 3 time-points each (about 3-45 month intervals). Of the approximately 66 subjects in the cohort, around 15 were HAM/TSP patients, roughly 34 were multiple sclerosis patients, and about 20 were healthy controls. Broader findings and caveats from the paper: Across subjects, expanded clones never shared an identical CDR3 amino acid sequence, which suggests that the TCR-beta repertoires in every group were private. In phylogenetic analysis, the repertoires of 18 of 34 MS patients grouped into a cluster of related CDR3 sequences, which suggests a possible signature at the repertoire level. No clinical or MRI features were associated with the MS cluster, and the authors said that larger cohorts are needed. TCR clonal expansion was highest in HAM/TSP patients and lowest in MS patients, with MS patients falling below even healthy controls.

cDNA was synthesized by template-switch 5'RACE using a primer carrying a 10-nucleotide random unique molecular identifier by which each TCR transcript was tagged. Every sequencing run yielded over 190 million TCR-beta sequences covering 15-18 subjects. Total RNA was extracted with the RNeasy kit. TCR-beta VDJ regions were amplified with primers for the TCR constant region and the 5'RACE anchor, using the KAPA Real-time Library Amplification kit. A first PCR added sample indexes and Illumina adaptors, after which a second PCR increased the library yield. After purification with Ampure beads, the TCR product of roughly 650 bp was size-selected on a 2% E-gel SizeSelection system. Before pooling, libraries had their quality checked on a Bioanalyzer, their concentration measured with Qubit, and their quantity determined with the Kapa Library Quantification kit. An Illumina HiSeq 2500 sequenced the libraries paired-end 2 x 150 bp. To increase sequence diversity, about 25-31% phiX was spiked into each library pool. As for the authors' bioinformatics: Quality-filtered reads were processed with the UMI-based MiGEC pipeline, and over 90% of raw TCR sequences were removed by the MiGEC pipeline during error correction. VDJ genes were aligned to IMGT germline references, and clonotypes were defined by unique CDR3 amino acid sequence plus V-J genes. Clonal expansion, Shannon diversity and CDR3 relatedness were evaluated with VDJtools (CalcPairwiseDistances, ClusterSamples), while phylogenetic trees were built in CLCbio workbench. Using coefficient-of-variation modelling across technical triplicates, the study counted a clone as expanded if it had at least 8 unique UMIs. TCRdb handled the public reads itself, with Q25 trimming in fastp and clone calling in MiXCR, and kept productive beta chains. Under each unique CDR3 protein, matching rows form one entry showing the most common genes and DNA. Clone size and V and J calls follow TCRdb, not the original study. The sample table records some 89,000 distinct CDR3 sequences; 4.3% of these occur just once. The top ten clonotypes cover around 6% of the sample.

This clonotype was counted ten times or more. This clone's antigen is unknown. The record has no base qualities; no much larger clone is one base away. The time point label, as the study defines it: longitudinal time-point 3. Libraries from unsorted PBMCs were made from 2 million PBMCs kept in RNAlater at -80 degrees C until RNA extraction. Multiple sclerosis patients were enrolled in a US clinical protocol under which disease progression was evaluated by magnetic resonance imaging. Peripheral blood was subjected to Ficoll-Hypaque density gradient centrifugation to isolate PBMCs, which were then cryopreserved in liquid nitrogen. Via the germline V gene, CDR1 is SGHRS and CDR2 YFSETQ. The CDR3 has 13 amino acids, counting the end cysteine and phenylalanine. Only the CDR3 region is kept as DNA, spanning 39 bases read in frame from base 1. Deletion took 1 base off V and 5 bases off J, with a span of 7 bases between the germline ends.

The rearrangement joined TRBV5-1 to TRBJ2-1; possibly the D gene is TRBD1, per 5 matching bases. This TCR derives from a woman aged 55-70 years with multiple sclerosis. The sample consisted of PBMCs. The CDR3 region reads CASSLQGNNEQFF. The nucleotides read TGCGCCAGCAGCTTGCAGGGAAACAATGAGCAGTTCTTC.